This T cell receptor (beta chain) is from a study of cytomegalovirus exposure and HLA in healthy donors. Germline CDR1 reads SGHRS; CDR2 reads YFSETQ. After removal of 7 bases from V and 7 bases from J, the junction contained 10 bases not matched to a gene. This CDR3 region has 13 residues. Healthy individuals who donated bone marrow served as the donors. Sampled while nominally healthy, donors likely had unrecorded immune exposures. Concerning this clone: Its antigen is unidentified.

Study-wide points: Most CMV-associated TCR beta chains were later found to appear HLA-restricted. Clonal expansion was found to be greater in HLA-associated TCR beta chains than in equally common others in a later analysis.

The PCR used 60 Vbeta and 13 Jbeta primers. Sequencing used immunoSEQ multiplex PCR; TCRdb keeps in-frame clones, though not all of them. The sample holds roughly 100,000 clones; more than 55% are singletons and the top ten take 5.5% to 6%. This chain uses TRBV5-1 with TRBJ1-2; TRBD1 matches at 7 bases. Source material: PBMCs. The clonotype originates from a boy younger than 18 in good health and CMV-seropositive. The CDR3 loop reads CASRDSDSSGYTF. The CDR3 nucleotides are TGCGCCAGCCGGGACAGCGATTCCTCTGGCTACACCTTC.